The sequence of this T cell receptor beta chain was determined in a study of blood T cell repertoires in COVID-19. This CDR3 comprises 14 residues. The V gene lost 4 bases and the J gene lost 2 bases, with 12 bases spanning the gap. Looked up from germline, CDR1 is MNHEY and CDR2 is SVGEGT. Sequencing used immunoSEQ multiplex PCR; TCRdb keeps in-frame clones, though not all of them. This sample yields around 100,000 clones, of which around four fifths are seen a single time; less than 8% belongs to the top ten. Sequencing input: peripheral blood. The chain combines TRBV6-2 or TRBV6-3 with TRBJ2-7; D possibly corresponds to TRBD2 (7 bases). This sequence originates from a man in his 70s with acute or convalescent COVID-19. The CDR3 DNA reads as TGTGCCAGCAGTTGGGGGGGGCAGACCTACGAGCAGTACTTC. Amino acid sequence: CASSWGGQTYEQYF.